Following are 27 T cell receptor beta chains from one sample sequenced in a study of OX40 agonist ivuxolimab in advanced cancers. TCRdb's table, derived via immunoSEQ multiplex PCR, lists solely in-frame clones and lacks some. The sample lists some 90,000 clones, over 75% seen once, with just over 0.3% in the top ten. This sample comprised CD4+ or CD8+ T cells sorted from blood, obtained in a trial of the OX40 agonist ivuxolimab. Source of these receptors: an adult with an advanced solid tumor such as melanoma, head and neck, liver or kidney cancer.

V usage is TRBV19 and J usage is TRBJ1-5, with D perhaps matching TRBD1 (6 bases). Trimming took off 11 bases at V and 4 bases at J, with 15 bases between the two ends. This CDR3 region has 13 residues. Per germline, CDR1 LNHDA and CDR2 SQIVND (reference sequence). The DNA for the CDR3 is TGTGCCTTGGGGGAGGACAGAAATCAGCCCCAGCATTTT. This translates into CALGEDRNQPQHF.

The rearrangement links TRBV15 to TRBJ2-2; 7 bases agree with TRBD1. CDR1 and CDR2 (germline): LNHNV, YYDKDF (reference sequence). Germline trimming cut 0 bases from V and 3 bases from J; bases unmatched to any gene: 4. The CDR3 is 16 amino acids. In DNA, the CDR3 is TGTGCCACCAGCAGAGATCGAACAGGGGACACCGGGGAGCTGTTTTTT. Translation gives CATSRDRTGDTGELFF. Full variable domain (missing parts from reference TRBV15 and TRBJ2-2): DAMVIQNPRYQVTQFGKPVTLSCSQTLNHNVMYWYQQKSSQAPKLLFHYYDKDFNNEADTPDNFQSRRPNTSFCFLDIRSPGLGDTAMYLCATSRDRTGDTGELFFGEGSRLTVL.

This clone was seen more than once but under ten times. The V call is TRBV5-1, the J call TRBJ1-6; D is unresolved. The CDR3 sequence is 14 residues long. Germline V gives CDR1 SGHRS, CDR2 YFSETQ. V was pared by 0 bases and J by 9 bases, with 10 bases between. In DNA, the CDR3 is TGCGCCAGCAGCTTGGATCGGGTTTCTTCACCCCTCCACTTT. Translated, it gives CASSLDRVSSPLHF.

The genes are TRBV5-8 and TRBJ1-6, with TRBD1 identical over 9 bases. Trimming cost V 0 bases and J 2 bases; bases outside gene matches: 3. Germline CDR1 reads SGHTS; CDR2 reads YDEGEE. This CDR3 has 17 amino acids. This CDR3 reads CASSLGTGGAYNSPLHF. The CDR3 DNA reads as TGTGCCAGCAGCTTGGGAACAGGGGGCGCCTATAATTCACCCCTCCACTTT.

The chain recombines TRBV7-2 with TRBJ2-7, with D perhaps matching TRBD1 (6 bases). The germline gives CDR1 SGHTA, CDR2 FQGNSA. Trimming stripped 0 bases from V and 6 bases from J, with 9 bases between. The CDR3 has 13 amino acids. The CDR3 DNA sequence: TGTGCCAGCAGCTTAGCGGGGACACCCGAGCAGTACTTC. Its protein product is CASSLAGTPEQYF.

The rearrangement joins TRBV6-4 to TRBJ2-7; 8 bases line up with TRBD1. CDR3 size: 13 residues. Germline V gives CDR1 MRHNA, CDR2 SNTAGT. Trimming cost V 7 bases and J 3 bases; bases outside gene matches: 5. The DNA of the CDR3 is TGTGCCAGCAAAGGACAGGGAAACTACGAGCAGTACTTC. It codes for CASKGQGNYEQYF.

The chain has TRBV6-1 and TRBJ2-3, with TRBD2 matching over 7 bases. This CDR3 spans 17 amino acids. Trimming took 3 bases from V and 0 from J; bases not matched to a gene: 9. Germline values: CDR1 MNHNS, CDR2 SASEGT. The CDR3 loop reads CASSEIFSGSSTDTQYF. The CDR3 nucleotides read TGTGCCAGCAGTGAGATCTTTAGCGGGTCTAGCACAGATACGCAGTATTTT.

This CDR3 reads CASSESTNYEQYF. The CDR3 DNA reads TGCGCCAGCAGTGAATCGACCAACTACGAGCAGTACTTC. The chain combines TRBV10-1 with TRBJ2-7, with D hard to call. Between the trimmed V and J ends, which lost 3 bases and 3 bases, there was a span of 9 bases. CDR3 length: 13 residues. In germline, CDR1 is WNHNN, CDR2 SYGVQD (reference sequence).

V and J are TRBV14 and TRBJ2-5; no firm D call. Germline V gene sequence: CDR1 SGHDN, CDR2 FVKESK. Trimming cost V 1 base and J 2 bases, with 11 bases left between them. The CDR3 extends over 15 amino acids. For the CDR3, the DNA is TGTGCCAGCAGCCAAGCGTTTGGGGTACAAGAGACCCAGTACTTC. It specifies CASSQAFGVQETQYF. Combining the CDR3 with reference TRBV14 and TRBJ2-5 gives the whole variable domain EAGVTQFPSHSVIEKGQTVTLRCDPISGHDNLYWYRRVMGKEIKFLLHFVKESKQDESGMPNNRFLAERTGGTYSTLKVQPAELEDSGVYFCASSQAFGVQETQYFGPGTRLLVL.

This chain joins TRBV5-8 and TRBJ2-3; D possibly uses TRBD1 or TRBD2 (5 bases each). Germline CDR1 reads SGHTS; CDR2 reads YDEGEE. V lost 0 bases and J 0 bases, leaving 11 bases between the germline ends. CDR3 length: 16 amino acids. CDR3 sequence (DNA): TGTGCCAGCAGCTTGGCCGGGGCAGCTAGCACAGATACGCAGTATTTT. Its protein is CASSLAGAASTDTQYF.

V gene TRBV5-5 combines with J gene TRBJ1-2; 8 bases fit TRBD1. From germline, CDR1 is SGHKS and CDR2 YYEKEE (reference sequence). This CDR3 comprises 18 residues. V gave up 1 base and J gave up 4 bases; unmatched junction bases: 15. CDR3 sequence: CASSLSLHRGSISYGYTF. CDR3 DNA sequence: TGTGCCAGCAGCTTGAGCCTACACAGGGGGAGTATTAGCTATGGCTACACCTTC.

The chain has TRBV10-3 and TRBJ2-7; TRBD2 aligns across 8 bases. The V gene end was trimmed by 6 bases and the J gene end by 0 bases; junction bases not matched to a gene: 13. The CDR3 runs 17 residues. Germline V gives CDR1 ENHRY, CDR2 SYGVKD. The DNA for the CDR3 is TGTGCCATCAGGGGCGACGGTAGCGGGGTGAGCTCCTACGAGCAGTACTTC. Protein: CAIRGDGSGVSSYEQYF.

J is TRBJ1-5 and V is TRBV30; a weak D match, TRBD1 (6 bases). The CDR3 extends over 13 amino acids. V was trimmed by 0 bases and J by 4 bases, leaving 7 bases between them. Germline V gives CDR1 GTSNPN, CDR2 SVGIG (reference sequence). The CDR3 DNA reads TGTGCCTGGAGTGTAGGGGGGAATCAGCCCCAGCATTTT. It yields the protein CAWSVGGNQPQHF.

This chain links TRBV6-6 with TRBJ1-5; TRBD1 is a possible D gene (5 bases). Trimming cost V 8 bases and J 0 bases, with 11 bases left between them. The CDR3 spans 14 residues. Germline CDR1 and CDR2: MNHNY and SVGAGI (reference sequence). The CDR3 loop is CASGETVSNQPQHF. The CDR3 nucleotides are TGTGCCAGCGGGGAGACAGTTAGCAATCAGCCCCAGCATTTT.

The chain has TRBV6-1 and TRBJ1-5, with D unresolved. Germline-derived CDR1 and CDR2 are MNHNS and SASEGT. V lost 7 bases and J 2 bases, leaving 12 bases between the germline ends. CDR3 length: 14 residues. CDR3 loop: CASIEAQGNQPQHF. In DNA, the CDR3 is TGTGCCAGCATCGAGGCGCAGGGCAATCAGCCCCAGCATTTT.

The chain employs TRBV19 and TRBJ2-7, with 9 bases identical to TRBD2. Germline assignment: CDR1 LNHDA and CDR2 SQIVND (reference sequence). The ends lost 6 bases at V and 3 bases at J; junction bases unmatched: 12. The CDR3 contains 16 residues. DNA for the CDR3: TGTGCCAGTAGCAACGGGTGGCGGACTAGCGACTACGAGCAGTACTTC. Translated, it gives CASSNGWRTSDYEQYF.

The chain has TRBV7-9 and TRBJ2-5; 8 bases map to TRBD1. The germline CDR1 and CDR2 sequences are SEHNR and FQNEAQ (reference sequence). CDR3 length equals 16 residues. V shed 5 bases, J shed 5 bases, and the junction held 13 bases outside the gene matches. The CDR3 sequence: CASSPWDRRPGETQYF. Here the CDR3 DNA reads TGTGCCAGCAGCCCCTGGGACAGGCGCCCGGGGGAGACCCAGTACTTC.

V is TRBV4-1 and J is TRBJ1-1; TRBD1 agrees at 7 bases. The germline V gene has CDR1 MGHRA and CDR2 YSYEKL. After removal of 2 bases from V and 8 bases from J, the junction contained 11 bases not matched to a gene. The CDR3 totals 15 residues. The CDR3 nucleotides read TGCGCCAGCAGCCAAACCTCTACAGGGGTTGTAGAAGCTTTCTTT. Translated, it gives CASSQTSTGVVEAFF.

This clone was observed a few times. The chain employs TRBV7-9 and TRBJ1-1; D might be TRBD1 (5 bases). Deletions cut 0 bases from V and 1 base from J, with 9 bases between. The CDR3 has 15 residues. Germline V gene lookup returns CDR1 SEHNR and CDR2 FQNEAQ (reference sequence). CDR3 nucleotides: TGTGCCAGCAGCTTAGCGATGGGGACGAACACTGAAGCTTTCTTT. Translation: CASSLAMGTNTEAFF. Variable domain in full (rest from reference TRBV7-9 and TRBJ1-1): DTGVSQNPRHKITKRGQNVTFRCDPISEHNRLYWYRQTLGQGPEFLTYFQNEAQLEKSRLLSDRFSAERPKGSFSTLEIQRTEQGDSAMYLCASSLAMGTNTEAFFGQGTRLTVV.

The V and J genes are TRBV9 and TRBJ1-1; possible D gene TRBD1, 6 bases. Germline lookup yields CDR1 SGDLS and CDR2 YYNGEE. The CDR3 totals 14 residues. Between the trimmed V and J ends, which lost 3 bases and 5 bases, there was a span of 14 bases. The CDR3 coding sequence is TGTGCCAGCAGCGCCCAGACAGGAATTACTGAAGCTTTCTTT. Translation: CASSAQTGITEAFF.

The V and J genes are TRBV7-2 and TRBJ2-7; a possible D gene is TRBD2 (5 bases). The CDR3 has 13 residues. Trimming took off 0 bases at V and 6 bases at J, with 9 bases between the two ends. Germline CDR1 is SGHTA and CDR2 is FQGNSA. CDR3 nucleotides: TGTGCCAGCAGCTTAGCTCGGGGTGGCGAGCAGTACTTC. It codes for CASSLARGGEQYF.

The chain is built from TRBV5-1 and TRBJ1-4, with 8 bases fitting TRBD1. This CDR3 region has 14 residues. Germline CDR1 SGHRS, CDR2 YFSETQ. Trimming took 3 bases from V and 5 from J; bases not matched to a gene: 3. The CDR3: CASSSDRGNEKLFF. The CDR3 coding sequence is TGCGCCAGCAGCTCCGACAGGGGAAATGAAAAACTGTTTTTT.

The V gene is TRBV7-2, the J gene TRBJ2-3; 8 nucleotides match TRBD2. The germline CDR1 and CDR2 sequences are SGHTA and FQGNSA. This CDR3 is 14 amino acids long. The V segment lost 10 bases and the J segment 0 bases; nucleotides outside the gene matches: 6. The CDR3 sequence: CATAGGISTDTQYF. The CDR3 DNA reads TGTGCCACCGCGGGGGGCATAAGCACAGATACGCAGTATTTT.

This chain links TRBV4-1 with TRBJ2-2; 12 positions agree with TRBD2. V shed 1 base and J 6 bases; nucleotides not matched to a gene: 6. Germline V lookup: CDR1 MGHRA, CDR2 YSYEKL. The CDR3 is 17 residues long. The CDR3 is CASSQAASGGAAGELFF. The CDR3 nucleotides are TGCGCCAGCAGCCAAGCGGCTAGCGGGGGGGCCGCCGGGGAGCTGTTTTTT.

The rearrangement uses TRBV16 and TRBJ2-3; D might be TRBD1 (5 bases). There are 17 residues in the CDR3. Germline V lookup: CDR1 KGHSY, CDR2 FQNENV. V lost 1 base and J 0 bases, leaving 14 bases between the germline ends. Here the CDR3 DNA reads TGTGCCAGCAGCCAATGGTCCCCAGGGATTAGCACAGATACGCAGTATTTT. Translation: CASSQWSPGISTDTQYF.

V is TRBV7-9 and J is TRBJ2-5; D is uncertain. There are 13 residues in the CDR3. Germline V CDR1 and CDR2: SEHNR, FQNEAQ (reference sequence). Trimming stripped 3 bases from V and 5 bases from J, with 10 bases between. The CDR3 coding sequence is TGTGCCAGCAGCTTGAACACCCGGGAGACCCAGTACTTC. Translation gives CASSLNTRETQYF.

The chain is built from TRBV7-9 and TRBJ1-3, with D hard to call. This CDR3 contains 16 residues. V was trimmed by 8 bases and J by 1 base, leaving 18 bases between them. The germline gives CDR1 SEHNR, CDR2 FQNEAQ (reference sequence). This CDR3 is CASSRSSGASGNTIYF. The CDR3 DNA is TGTGCCAGCTCACGGTCGTCGGGAGCATCTGGAAACACCATATATTTT.